This T cell receptor beta chain appears in the sequencing data of a study of cytomegalovirus exposure and HLA in healthy donors (dated by TCRdb to about 2017). A note on the overall study: An earlier analysis of approximately 600 of the donors reported 250 to 300 Gb of sequence data and approximately 110 million unique TCR beta sequences from about 179 million T cells. Approximately 330 gigabases of sequencing data and around 90 million unique TCR sequences made up an early release that covered approximately 700 HLA-typed donors. Of the approximately 400 genotyped donors, 81% fell in the genetic ancestry cluster associated with self-reported Caucasian donors. The aim of the study was to test whether cataloging public T cell receptors could identify signatures of past pathogen exposure. Using immunosequencing, the study profiled T cell repertoires from about 610 subjects and related those repertoires to cytomegalovirus serostatus. A separate validation cohort of 100 to 150 different subjects was used in addition to the approximately 700-subject first cohort. High-throughput TCR immunosequencing, statistical association of individual TCRs with disease status, and machine learning were combined to predict cytomegalovirus infection status. In a later analysis, previously published TCR beta repertoires from 666 donors were re-analyzed and high-resolution HLA genotyping was added so that TCR occurrence patterns could be studied. In the later analysis, no new phenotypic data were used to find candidate immune exposures; instead, reliance was placed on TCR beta sequences and their occurrence across donors. To decide whether each TCR beta V gene segment behaved as functional or pseudogenic, an earlier analysis of some 570 of the donors relied on high-throughput TCR beta sequencing. Donor age, sex, ethnicity and CMV serostatus were collected together with the repertoire data. A later genetic analysis took genome-wide SNP genotypes for about three fifths of the 666 donors and used that subset as a discovery cohort. All discovery cohort repertoires had been generated on a single sequencing platform. Class I and class II HLA loci were covered by the typing at four-digit resolution. Typing coverage differed by locus: A, B, C, DRB1 and DQB1 were typed in roughly 629-630 donors, DQA1 in about 550, DPA1 in 600 to 610, and DPB1 in approximately 450. Roughly 5 DR-DQ haplotypes were handled as single units for association and clustering, since linkage in the cohort was strong. Among some 410 genotyped donors of the cohort, an average of around 240,000 unique TCR beta nucleotide sequences was sequenced per donor, of which about 19% were non-productive. On the study overall, not on this receptor specifically: Cytomegalovirus status was reported to be diagnosed by the classifier with high specificity and sensitivity in both the original and validation cohorts. A further reported finding was that TCR beta sequences accurately predicted the HLA-A and HLA-B alleles for most subjects in the first cohort. Most CMV-associated TCR beta chains appeared to be HLA-restricted in a later analysis, and the HLA associations seemed to be driven largely by CMV exposure. Specific HLA alleles were associated with more than 15,000 TCR beta sequences at a false discovery rate of 0.05 in a later analysis. Because HLA typing was missing for some donors at each locus, association tests included only the typed subset. A later genetic analysis reported fewer N-insertions in productive TCRs among donors in an Asian-associated ancestry cluster than the approximately 670-donor mean. The presence/absence analyses assumed that sequencing depth was roughly uniform across donors, and that assumption may not be true. In a later genetic analysis, a missense DCLRE1C variant was associated with V-gene and J-gene trimming of TCR beta chains, and the association was replicated in an independent cohort. A later analysis reported that several top co-occurrence clusters appeared linked to parvovirus B19, influenza, CMV and Epstein-Barr virus. A total of 164 TCR beta chains were listed by the study as associated with cytomegalovirus. The earlier analysis of nearly 600 of the donors excluded about 16 rarely observed V segments, including chromosome 9 orphons, because counts were too low. In vitro tests confirmed that a few of the cytomegalovirus-associated TCR beta chains recognize cytomegalovirus antigens. In a later analysis, the rate of TCR association differed among HLA loci, with DRB1 alleles having the most associated TCRs and HLA-C alleles having the fewest. It was suggested by the authors that the approach could potentially be generalized to other disease states and immunological phenotypes. While some public TCRs were present in many individuals, most TCR sequences turned up only very rarely across donors. Assigning TCR associations to individual alleles was difficult when HLA alleles, especially DR and DQ, strongly co-occurred. CMV serostatus was the only immune exposure information available for the cohort. The cohort was sequenced for TCR beta chains only, and without alpha or paired-chain data the features that could be detected were limited. Correlated functional status among segregating V segments might be attributable to linkage disequilibrium, but an unknown experimental factor could not be ruled out. In a later analysis, HLA-associated TCR beta chains showed more clonal expansion and lower generation probabilities than non-associated chains that were equally common. A cluster of highly shared sequence variants was judged likely to be a technical artifact of the sequencing pipeline. Some IMGT-functional V segments, including TRBV6-2 and TRBV6-3, could not be distinguished by the 87-base-pair reads and were therefore excluded. Broadly in line with IMGT annotations, most TCR beta V segments showed up in productive rearrangements about 87% or about 30% of the time in an earlier analysis of a few hundred of the donors.

The CDR3 runs 14 amino acids, cysteine and phenylalanine included. Here the CDR3 DNA is all that survives: 42 bases in frame from base 1. Trimming removed 4 bases from V and 4 bases from J, leaving 14 bases between the germline ends. CDR1 and CDR2, looked up from the germline V gene, are SGHTA and FQGTGA. Note on this clone: The antigen it recognizes is unknown. Qualities for individual bases were not recorded, and no much larger clone is one base off.

The cohort was made up of approximately 670 healthy bone marrow donors. Cohort members were all nominally healthy when sampled, although unrecorded immune exposures were likely present. The donor tested CMV seronegative and was one of the 352 seronegative cohort members. A peripheral blood sample was provided by each donor, and peripheral blood mononuclear cells were used for TCR beta sequencing. The Qiagen DNeasy Blood Extraction Kit was used to extract genomic DNA from the blood cell samples. Library method: the immunoSEQ multiplex PCR assay. The multiplex PCR relied on a mix of 60 forward primers for TCR Vbeta segments and 13 reverse primers for TCR Jbeta segments. Amplification of the CDR3 region of rearranged TCR beta genes was performed with a multiplex PCR assay on genomic DNA. The amplified TCR beta libraries were sequenced on the Illumina HiSeq System as 87-base-pair reads. Regarding the original processing steps: In a later analysis, 80 million or so unique TCR beta chains were counted across the approximately 640 repertoires, and roughly 9.9 million of these chains were shared by at least two donors. Raw reads were error-corrected and collapsed into unique sequences by a nearest-neighbor algorithm in which closely related sequences were merged to remove PCR and sequencing errors. To assign V, D and J gene segments, CDR3 sequences were aligned to IMGT reference sequences. For a sequence to be retained, a match of at least six nucleotides was required to both a V gene segment and a J gene segment. Rearrangements were classified as productive when the CDR3 lacked stop codons and remained in frame with V and J, and all other rearrangements were classified as non-productive. Following IMGT convention, CDR3 was defined as the stretch from the second conserved V-encoded cysteine to the conserved J-encoded phenylalanine. The earlier analysis of 450 to 750 of the donors excluded any sequence lacking an unambiguous match to a single V gene segment. In an earlier analysis of a few hundred of the donors, V segments were called functional above 56.7% productive rearrangements and were called segregating when the between-donor standard deviation exceeded 5%. A statistical classification framework was built for diagnosing cytomegalovirus status from the catalog of TCR beta chain sequences. In a later analysis, TCR nucleotide sequences were compared against IMGT/GENE-DB human TR gene sequences so that V and J genes could be assigned. A later analysis assigned CDR3 sequences and most-parsimonious VDJ recombination scenarios with the TCRdist pipeline. In a later analysis, each TCR beta chain was defined by its CDR3 amino acid sequence together with its V-gene family, and reads lacking a unique V-gene family were excluded. To address suspected cross-contamination and a sequencing artifact, a later analysis removed 450 to 700 highly shared, low-generation-probability nucleotide sequences. In a later analysis, a clonal expansion index for each public chain was calculated from normalized within-repertoire ranks of inferred template counts. Generation probabilities in a later analysis came from a VDJ recombination model fitted to out-of-frame rearrangements, and those results were checked against IGoR. A later analysis scored TCR-TCR, TCR-HLA and TCR-CMV co-occurrence with hypergeometric tests, applying a repertoire-size bias correction to TCR pairs. In a later analysis, false discovery rates were estimated by permuting HLA or CMV assignments 20 times. In a later analysis, co-occurring TCRs were grouped using DBSCAN, and TCRdist sequence similarity was added for clustering within HLA-allele-positive subsets. Repertoires with fewer than 30,000 or more than 120,000 public chains, plus five repertoires with anomalous nucleotide sharing, were excluded from co-occurrence clustering. The clones in this table, taken by TCRdb from immuneACCESS, are in-frame only. Not every clone is retained; where verified, under half of the shortfall comes from an unresolved V gene, and the cause of the rest is unknown. That table gives V, J and clone size, and the DNA gave D and trimming. Within this sample are 150,000 to 200,000 clones, with 70% to 80% of them counted one time only. The top ten clones comprise 4.3% of the sample.

The sequence derives from a man aged 35 to 55 in good health and CMV-seronegative. Rearrangement joined TRBV7-3 to TRBJ2-7; the D gene is possibly TRBD1, with 6 bases matching. The sequenced material came from PBMCs. The DNA reads as follows: TGTGCCAGCAGCTCTATGCCGGACAGTTACGAGCAGTACTTC. The translation is CASSSMPDSYEQYF. The full variable domain, with segments outside the CDR3 supplied by the reference TRBV7-3 and TRBJ2-7 proteins, appears as GAGVSQTPSNKVTEKGKYVELRCDPISGHTALYWYRQSLGQGPEFLIYFQGTGAADDSGLPNDRFFAVRPEGSVSTLKIQRTERGDSAVYLCASSSMPDSYEQYFGPGTRLTVT.